These 22 T cell receptor beta chains were sequenced from one sample in a study of response to subunit inactivated influenza vaccine. MiXCR was run by TCRdb on the RT-PCR reads, yielding one entry per CDR3 protein. The sample gives hundreds of thousands of distinct CDR3 sequences, approximately 11% of which show up once; 12% is in the top ten. The sample in question was PBMCs from blood, obtained about 6 weeks after vaccination. These receptor sequences come from a man aged 50 to 60 who received an inactivated influenza vaccine.

J is TRBJ2-2 and V is TRBV18; no definite D call. There are 13 residues in the CDR3. Per germline, CDR1 KGHSH and CDR2 LQKENI. V was shortened by 2 bases and J by 6 bases, with 7 bases between the two germline ends. In nucleotides, the CDR3 is TGTGCCAGCTCACCAGTGGAGTCCGGGGAGCTGTTTTTT. It encodes CASSPVESGELFF.

The rearrangement uses TRBV5-1 and TRBJ2-3; TRBD2 matches at 8 bases. The CDR3 sequence is 16 residues long. Per the germline V gene, CDR1 is SGHRS and CDR2 is YFSETQ. The junction had 8 bases not matched to a gene; V was cut back by 0 bases and J by 5 bases. The CDR3 DNA reads TGCGCCAGCAGCTTGGGAGCTAGCGGGTCGGGAGATACGCAGTATTTT. Residues: CASSLGASGSGDTQYF.

This clonotype was observed at least ten times. This chain connects TRBV20-1 to TRBJ1-5; D is unresolved. The CDR3 consists of 13 residues. Germline V gene data show CDR1 as DFQATT and CDR2 as SNEGSKA (reference sequence). V lost 3 bases and J 3 bases, leaving 9 bases between the germline ends. CDR3 in amino acids: CSASGAFNQPQHF. CDR3 DNA: TGCAGTGCTAGTGGCGCCTTCAATCAGCCCCAGCATTTT.

This clonotype was recorded many times. The V call is TRBV12-3 or TRBV12-4, the J call TRBJ1-2, with 7 bases fitting TRBD1. CDR3 size: 14 residues. V dropped 5 bases and J dropped 6; count of bases not matched to a gene: 9. The CDR3 DNA reads TGTGCCAGCAGTCCTGGGACAGACGTAGATGGCTACACCTTC. Residues: CASSPGTDVDGYTF.

In its sample, this clonotype was seen a few times. V and J are TRBV11-2 and TRBJ2-3, with TRBD2 matching 8 bases. Germline loops: CDR1 SGHAT, CDR2 FQNNGV. J lost 4 bases, V lost 2 bases, and 5 bases had no gene match. This CDR3 contains 15 residues. CDR3 nucleotide sequence: TGTGCCAGCAGCTTATCCGGGACTAGTGCAGATACGCAGTATTTT. This gives the protein CASSLSGTSADTQYF.

This clonotype was recorded at least ten times. The genes are TRBV6-6 and TRBJ2-3, with D maybe TRBD2 (5 bases). Per germline, CDR1 MNHNY and CDR2 SVGAGI (reference sequence). Trimming took off 2 bases at V and 2 bases at J, with 5 bases between the two ends. The CDR3 length is 13 residues. The CDR3 coding sequence is TGTGCCAGCAGTTACCTAGCCACAGATACGCAGTATTTT. Translated: CASSYLATDTQYF.

This clonotype was seen at least ten times. The junction departs from the called germline gene at one end, perhaps through a read error. The chain recombines TRBV5-1 with TRBJ1-1, with TRBD1 matching over 9 bases. This CDR3 region has 14 residues. Germline CDR1 SGHRS, CDR2 YFSETQ. CDR3 amino acids: CASSLGQGYTEAFF. As DNA, the CDR3 is TGTGCCAGCAGCTTGGGACAGGGCTACACTGAAGCTTTCTTT.

This clonotype was seen a handful of times. The J gene is TRBJ2-1, the V gene TRBV11-2; 9 bases fit TRBD1. There are 16 residues in the CDR3. V lost 0 bases to trimming and J lost 6 bases; unmatched junction nucleotides: 6. Germline V CDR1 and CDR2: SGHAT, FQNNGV. DNA for the CDR3: TGTGCCAGCAGCTTAGATCCGGGACAGGGATTCAATGAGCAGTTCTTC. This translates into CASSLDPGQGFNEQFF.

About this clonotype itself: Given a much more abundant clone one base away, this may be a read error. This CDR3 is missing its conserved last phenylalanine or tryptophan, likely due to a read error. V usage is TRBV7-9 and J usage is TRBJ1-1; 7 nucleotides align to TRBD1. This CDR3 is 16 amino acids long. The germline gives CDR1 SEHNR, CDR2 FQNEAQ (reference sequence). The V gene end was trimmed by 8 bases and the J gene end by 5 bases; junction bases not matched to a gene: 17. The DNA for the CDR3 is TGTGCCAGCGGTCGTAGAGACAGGGATCTCCTGACTGAAGCTTTCCTT. Translated, it gives CASGRRDRDLLTEAFL.

This clonotype has just a few counts. The chain combines TRBV12-3 or TRBV12-4 with TRBJ1-5; TRBD1 might be the D (6 bases). This CDR3 region has 15 residues. V was pared by 6 bases and J by 0 bases, with 12 bases between. The CDR3: CASSPDRYSNQPQHF. Written as DNA, the CDR3 is TGTGCCAGCAGCCCCGACAGGTATAGCAATCAGCCCCAGCATTTT.

This clonotype was seen ten or more times. The chain couples TRBV12-3 or TRBV12-4 to TRBJ2-7; D unclear. Trimming removed 0 bases at V and 1 base at J, with 7 bases between. CDR3 length: 14 residues. CDR3 DNA sequence: TGTGCCAGCAGTTTAGCTGAGAAATCCTACGAGCAGTACTTC. This translates into CASSLAEKSYEQYF.

The table lists this clonotype with a few counts. This chain joins TRBV7-2 and TRBJ2-1; 7 bases fit TRBD2. The length of the CDR3 is 15 residues. Germline V gene data show CDR1 as SGHTA and CDR2 as FQGNSA. The V segment lost 1 base and the J segment 3 bases; nucleotides outside the gene matches: 3. The CDR3 is CASSLDGTNYNEQFF. The DNA for the CDR3 is TGTGCCAGCAGCTTAGATGGGACTAACTACAATGAGCAGTTCTTC.

This clonotype was counted between two and nine times. This chain joins TRBV5-4 and TRBJ2-3, with 11 bases identical to TRBD2. Germline-derived CDR1 and CDR2 are SGHNT and YYREEE (reference sequence). The length of the CDR3 is 18 residues. V gave up 5 bases and J gave up 0 bases; unmatched junction bases: 11. The CDR3 loop is CASSPSLAGGPSTDTQYF. CDR3 coding DNA: TGTGCCAGCAGTCCTTCTCTAGCGGGAGGACCTAGCACAGATACGCAGTATTTT.

This clonotype came up a few times. This rearrangement joins TRBV4-3 to TRBJ2-2, with 8 bases matching TRBD2. This CDR3 has 17 amino acids. Looked up from germline, CDR1 is LGHNA and CDR2 is YSLEER. Unmatched junction bases numbered 7, after V lost 2 bases and J lost 2 bases. The CDR3, as DNA: TGCGCCAGCAGCCAATACGGACTAGCTTCTAACACCGGGGAGCTGTTTTTT. The encoded protein is CASSQYGLASNTGELFF.

This clonotype was seen only a few times. The chain uses TRBV5-6 and TRBJ2-1, with a weak D call TRBD2 (5 bases). Germline V CDR1 and CDR2: SGHDT, YYEEEE. Trimming cost V 4 bases and J 6 bases, with 23 bases left between them. This CDR3 is built from 17 residues. CDR3 bases: TGTGCCAGCAGCCTCTACCAACGCGGACTGGGCAGCAATGAGCAGTTCTTC. It encodes CASSLYQRGLGSNEQFF.

The chain carries TRBV12-3 or TRBV12-4 and TRBJ2-1; D might be TRBD1 or TRBD2, each matching 7 bases. The CDR3 runs to 15 residues. V was shortened by 3 bases and J by 9 bases, with 18 bases between the two germline ends. The CDR3 loop reads CASSFGRGRAVEQFF. CDR3 bases: TGTGCCAGCAGTTTTGGGAGGGGGCGCGCGGTTGAGCAGTTCTTC.

This clonotype has only a few counts. The rearrangement joins TRBV27 to TRBJ1-1, with D possibly TRBD1 on 5 matching bases. Germline V CDR1 and CDR2: MNHEY, SMNVEV (reference sequence). Trimming took 3 bases from V and 0 from J, leaving 8 bases between them. This CDR3 spans 14 amino acids. The CDR3 spells CASSFEGMNTEAFF. In nucleotides, the CDR3 is TGTGCCAGCAGTTTTGAGGGGATGAACACTGAAGCTTTCTTT.

This clonotype turned up a few times. The J gene is TRBJ1-1, the V gene TRBV5-1, with D possibly TRBD1 on 5 matching bases. V lost 7 bases and J lost 0, with 19 bases in between. This CDR3 spans 16 amino acids. Germline values: CDR1 SGHRS, CDR2 YFSETQ. The CDR3 DNA follows: TGCGCCAGCGCCGGGGGTCGGGTATCACTGAACACTGAAGCTTTCTTT. Translation gives CASAGGRVSLNTEAFF.

This clonotype occurred many times. This rearrangement joins TRBV20-1 to TRBJ2-5; D ambiguous. This CDR3 is built from 13 residues. V dropped 6 bases and J dropped 2 bases, with 13 bases sitting between them. CDR1 and CDR2 (germline): DFQATT, SNEGSKA (reference sequence). CDR3 region: CSATTNLQETQYF. CDR3 bases: TGCAGTGCCACAACAAACCTACAAGAGACCCAGTACTTC.

This clonotype turned up a few times. The chain carries TRBV3-1 and TRBJ1-6; D is unresolved. V was trimmed by 1 base and J by 13 bases, leaving 14 bases between them. Looked up from germline, CDR1 is LGHDT and CDR2 is YNNKEL (reference sequence). The CDR3 runs to 14 residues. CDR3 nucleotides: TGTGCCAGCAGCCAAGGAGAGATACGGACGCCCCTCCACTTT. Amino acid sequence: CASSQGEIRTPLHF.

This clonotype was recorded a few times. The chain couples TRBV20-1 to TRBJ2-1; D unresolved. V lost 2 bases, J lost 0 bases, and 5 bases lay in between. The CDR3 runs to 13 residues. Germline assignment: CDR1 DFQATT and CDR2 SNEGSKA (reference sequence). Here the CDR3 reads CSARKVSYNEQFF. The CDR3 DNA follows: TGCAGTGCTAGAAAGGTCTCCTACAATGAGCAGTTCTTC.

This chain uses TRBV7-9 with TRBJ2-1, with 8 bases lining up with TRBD2. The CDR3 is made up of 16 amino acids. Germline trimming cut 1 base from V and 6 bases from J; bases unmatched to any gene: 8. CDR1 and CDR2 (germline): SEHNR, FQNEAQ (reference sequence). The CDR3 DNA reads TGTGCCAGCAGCTTAGGGGGGGGGACTAGTACCAATGAGCAGTTCTTC. Protein: CASSLGGGTSTNEQFF. Using reference TRBV7-9 and TRBJ2-1 for the parts outside the CDR3, the full variable domain is DTGVSQNPRHKITKRGQNVTFRCDPISEHNRLYWYRQTLGQGPEFLTYFQNEAQLEKSRLLSDRFSAERPKGSFSTLEIQRTEQGDSAMYLCASSLGGGTSTNEQFFGPGTRLTVL.